The 29 T cell receptor beta chains in this list originate from one sample, sequenced in a study of T-cell memory formation after mild COVID-19. TCRdb reprocessed the 5' RACE reads with MiXCR, giving one entry per CDR3 protein. This sample carries some 350,000 distinct CDR3 sequences, approximately 12% of them seen once, and the ten largest clones take about 20%. Sequences were obtained from PBMCs or a T cell subset sorted from them (not recorded which). These receptors came from a man younger than 35 who had mild COVID-19 (a few samples of this study predate the infection). Cell type and time point are not known.

The V and J genes are TRBV27 and TRBJ2-6; 10 bases are a match to TRBD1. The CDR3 runs to 19 residues. The V gene end was trimmed by 1 base and the J gene end by 1 base; junction bases not matched to a gene: 7. Per the germline V gene, CDR1 is MNHEY and CDR2 is SMNVEV (reference sequence). CDR3 sequence reads: CASSLWGTGDKSGANVLTF. The CDR3 DNA sequence: TGTGCCAGCAGTTTATGGGGGACAGGGGATAAGTCTGGGGCCAACGTCCTGACTTTC. The variable domain in full, with the rest retrieved from reference TRBV27 and TRBJ2-6, is EAQVTQNPRYLITVTGKKLTVTCSQNMNHEYMSWYRQDPGLGLRQIYYSMNVEVTDKGDVPEGYKVSRKEKRNFPLILESPSPNQTSLYFCASSLWGTGDKSGANVLTFGAGSRLTVL.

Only a few counts were recorded for this clonotype. The rearrangement joins TRBV5-4 to TRBJ1-1; 11 nucleotides agree with TRBD1. The CDR3 is 15 residues long. V lost 0 bases to trimming and J lost 4 bases; unmatched junction nucleotides: 2. Germline values: CDR1 SGHNT, CDR2 YYREEE (reference sequence). The CDR3 DNA reads TGTGCCAGCAGCTTGGGGGGACAGGGGGGCACTGAAGCTTTCTTT. Protein: CASSLGGQGGTEAFF.

This sequence joins TRBV20-1 and TRBJ2-5, with 9 nucleotides matching TRBD2. V lost 2 bases and J lost 3; bases outside the gene matches: 1. Germline-derived CDR1 and CDR2 are DFQATT and SNEGSKA (reference sequence). The CDR3 runs 13 residues. CDR3 sequence (DNA): TGCAGTGCTAGACCTAGCGGGAAAGAGACCCAGTACTTC. Translated, it gives CSARPSGKETQYF.

This clonotype was recorded a few times. The rearrangement uses TRBV6-5 and TRBJ2-7; D tentatively reads TRBD1 or TRBD2 (5 bases each). Germline V gene sequence: CDR1 MNHEY, CDR2 SVGAGI. The CDR3 spans 15 residues. Between the trimmed V and J ends, which lost 6 bases and 0 bases, there was a span of 15 bases. The CDR3 here is CASRKGLASSYEQYV. The CDR3 DNA reads TGTGCCAGCAGGAAGGGGCTAGCCTCCTCCTACGAGCAGTACGTC.

V is TRBV5-1 and J is TRBJ2-2, with unresolved D. Trimming left V 8 bases short and J 6 bases short, with 8 bases between. There are 11 residues in the CDR3. Germline values: CDR1 SGHRS, CDR2 YFSETQ. CDR3 coding DNA: TGCGCCAGTACAACGTCCGGGGAGCTGTTTTTT. It yields the protein CASTTSGELFF.

This sequence joins TRBV7-9 and TRBJ2-4; possible D gene TRBD1, 5 bases. The ends were cut back, 4 bases at V and 1 base at J, with 14 bases in the middle. This CDR3 comprises 16 residues. The germline gives CDR1 SEHNR, CDR2 FQNEAQ (reference sequence). The CDR3 here is CASSSRGLLAKNIQYF. In DNA form, the CDR3 reads TGTGCCAGCAGCTCAAGGGGATTGTTGGCCAAAAACATTCAGTACTTC.

This clonotype has only a few counts. The chain joins TRBV9 to TRBJ1-2; the match to TRBD1 covers 8 bases. Germline V lookup: CDR1 SGDLS, CDR2 YYNGEE. The junction had 3 bases not matched to a gene; V was cut back by 5 bases and J by 0 bases. The CDR3 consists of 14 residues. The CDR3 nucleotides read TGTGCCAGCAGGGAGGACAGGGCTAACTATGGCTACACCTTC. It yields the protein CASREDRANYGYTF.

In its sample, this clonotype was seen many times. This chain links TRBV24-1 with TRBJ2-7; 10 bases map to TRBD1. The CDR3 extends over 15 amino acids. The germline V gene has CDR1 KGHDR and CDR2 SFDVKD. V shed 12 bases and J 3 bases; nucleotides not matched to a gene: 13. CDR3 amino acids: CAPQARDRGLYEQYV. Here the CDR3 DNA reads TGTGCCCCCCAGGCTCGGGACAGGGGACTCTACGAGCAGTACGTC.

V and J are TRBV11-2 and TRBJ1-5; D is possibly TRBD1 (5 bases). The CDR3 is made up of 15 amino acids. The germline V gene has CDR1 SGHAT and CDR2 FQNNGV. Trimming removed 0 bases at V and 5 bases at J, with 11 bases between. In DNA form, the CDR3 reads TGTGCCAGCAGCTTAGATCCGGGGGGTTATCAGCCCCAGCATTTT. It yields the protein CASSLDPGGYQPQHF.

This clonotype appeared once. The CDR3 protein is CASSYRRVYEQYV. As DNA, the CDR3 is TGTGCCAGCAGTTACCGCAGGGTCTACGAGCAGTACGTC. This chain links TRBV6-2 or TRBV6-3 with TRBJ2-7; D is possibly TRBD1 (5 bases). Trimming cost V 2 bases and J 3 bases, with 8 bases left between them. This CDR3 has 13 residues. Germline CDR1 is MNHEY and CDR2 is SVGEGT.

This chain links TRBV10-2 with TRBJ1-2; D gene ambiguous. Trimming removed 8 bases from V and 4 bases from J, with 20 bases in between. Germline V lookup: CDR1 WSHSY, CDR2 SAAADI. This CDR3 spans 15 amino acids. In DNA form, the CDR3 reads TGCGCCAGCTCGAAGGTTGGGGAGGTCGTCTATGGCTACACCTTC. It encodes CASSKVGEVVYGYTF.

This clonotype has just a few counts. This chain links TRBV6-6 with TRBJ1-2, with D maybe TRBD1 (6 bases). This CDR3 is built from 13 residues. Germline CDR1 and CDR2: MNHNY and SVGAGI (reference sequence). Deletions cut 5 bases from V and 4 bases from J, with 11 bases between. The CDR3 loop is CASSMEGGYGYTF. The DNA of the CDR3 is TGTGCCAGCAGTATGGAAGGGGGCTATGGCTACACCTTC.

In its sample, this clonotype was seen a few times. The rearrangement joins TRBV7-9 to TRBJ1-2; D is undetermined. Germline CDR1 and CDR2: SEHNR and FQNEAQ (reference sequence). This CDR3 spans 14 amino acids. Deletions cut 5 bases from V and 5 bases from J, with 15 bases between. This chain's CDR3 is CASSPRAVGYGYTF. The CDR3 DNA sequence: TGTGCCAGCAGCCCTCGCGCAGTGGGTTATGGCTACACCTTC.

This clonotype was seen more than once but under ten times. The rearrangement links TRBV4-3 to TRBJ2-1; 10 nucleotides agree with TRBD1. V shed 5 bases and J 3 bases; nucleotides not matched to a gene: 7. Germline V gene data show CDR1 as LGHNA and CDR2 as YSLEER. CDR3 length equals 16 residues. The CDR3 here is CASSVGTGDNYNEQFF. The CDR3 DNA sequence: TGCGCCAGCAGCGTCGGGACAGGGGACAACTACAATGAGCAGTTCTTC.

This clonotype was found a few times. The chain recombines TRBV19 with TRBJ1-1; D remains ambiguous. V shed 3 bases and J shed 1 base, with 6 bases lying between them. The CDR3 is made up of 13 amino acids. Germline CDR1 reads LNHDA; CDR2 reads SQIVND (reference sequence). The CDR3 loop is CASSMVPNTEAFF. The CDR3 bases are TGTGCCAGTAGTATGGTTCCGAACACTGAAGCTTTCTTT. The whole variable domain, filled in from reference TRBV19 and TRBJ1-1, reads DGGITQSPKYLFRKEGQNVTLSCEQNLNHDAMYWYRQDPGQGLRLIYYSQIVNDFQKGDIAEGYSVSREKKESFPLTVTSAQKNPTAFYLCASSMVPNTEAFFGQGTRLTVV.

The V and J genes are TRBV5-4 and TRBJ2-7; D remains ambiguous. This CDR3 comprises 12 residues. The germline V gene encodes CDR1 SGHNT and CDR2 YYREEE (reference sequence). V dropped 4 bases and J dropped 2 bases, with 7 bases sitting between them. CDR3 coding DNA: TGTGCCAGCAGCATGGGTCCCTACGAGCAGTACTTC. Its protein product is CASSMGPYEQYF.

This clonotype was seen more than once but under ten times. V is TRBV20-1 and J is TRBJ2-1, with TRBD2 matching over 11 bases. The CDR3 runs to 15 residues. The ends lost 1 base at V and 6 bases at J; junction bases unmatched: 5. Germline CDR1 reads DFQATT; CDR2 reads SNEGSKA (reference sequence). The CDR3 bases are TGCAGTGCTAGAGGACTAGCGGGGCCCGCCAATGAGCAGTTCTTC. The encoded protein is CSARGLAGPANEQFF.

This clonotype has at least ten counts. In nucleotides, the CDR3 is TGTGCCAGCAGTTGGGGACAGGCGCGCACAGATACGCAGTATTTT. Amino acid sequence: CASSWGQARTDTQYF. The V and J genes are TRBV6-5 and TRBJ2-3, with TRBD1 matching over 8 bases. J lost 1 base, V lost 4 bases, and 4 bases had no gene match. The germline CDR1 and CDR2 sequences are MNHEY and SVGAGI. This CDR3 is built from 15 residues.

Many counts were recorded for this clonotype. The chain couples TRBV2 to TRBJ1-5, with D possibly TRBD1 on 5 matching bases. V lost 3 bases, J lost 5 bases, and 11 bases lay in between. The CDR3 runs 14 residues. The germline V gene encodes CDR1 SNHLY and CDR2 FYNNEI. CDR3 DNA sequence: TGTGCCAGCAGTGATGTCGGGGGAGATCAGCCCCAGCATTTT. As protein: CASSDVGGDQPQHF. The variable domain in full, with the rest retrieved from reference TRBV2 and TRBJ1-5, is EPEVTQTPSHQVTQMGQEVILRCVPISNHLYFYWYRQILGQKVEFLVSFYNNEISEKSEIFDDQFSVERPDGSNFTLKIRSTKLEDSAMYFCASSDVGGDQPQHFGDGTRLSIL.

This clonotype turned up a few times. The chain links TRBV6-6 to TRBJ2-7, with a tentative D call TRBD1 (6 bases). The germline CDR1 and CDR2 sequences are MNHNY and SVGAGI (reference sequence). Deletions cut 8 bases from V and 4 bases from J, with 18 bases between. The CDR3 length is 14 residues. This chain's CDR3 is CASATEGVSYEQYV. CDR3 in DNA: TGTGCCAGCGCCACCGAGGGGGTGAGTTACGAGCAGTACGTC.

This chain uses TRBV12-3 or TRBV12-4 with TRBJ1-1, with D uncertain. The CDR3 sequence is 12 residues long. V lost 11 bases and J 0 bases, leaving 10 bases between the germline ends. Written as DNA, the CDR3 is TGTGCCCCAAGGCGGGTGAACACTGAAGCTTTCTTT. Translated, it gives CAPRRVNTEAFF.

The CDR3 protein is CATSDPGTVYNEQFF. The CDR3 DNA sequence: TGTGCCACCAGTGATCCCGGGACAGTATACAATGAGCAGTTCTTC. The J gene is TRBJ2-1, the V gene TRBV24-1; TRBD1 agrees at 7 bases. Losses at the gene ends were 3 bases for V and 4 bases for J; bases not matched to a gene: 5. This CDR3 has 15 amino acids. Looked up from germline, CDR1 is KGHDR and CDR2 is SFDVKD.

This clonotype was counted only a few times. The chain is built from TRBV25-1 and TRBJ1-4; 7 bases agree with TRBD1. The length of the CDR3 is 16 residues. Germline values: CDR1 MGHDK, CDR2 SYGVNS. Losses at the gene ends were 3 bases for V and 1 base for J; bases not matched to a gene: 5. The CDR3 DNA reads TGTGCCAGCAGTGACGCACAGGGGTTAACTAATGAAAAACTGTTTTTT. It encodes CASSDAQGLTNEKLFF.

This clonotype was detected a few times. V and J are TRBV7-3 and TRBJ2-5; the D gene is possibly TRBD2 (5 bases). The V and J ends lost 2 bases and 1 base respectively, with 8 bases between them. The germline V gene has CDR1 SGHTA and CDR2 FQGTGA. CDR3 length: 14 residues. The CDR3 sequence is CASSLGAAQETQYF. CDR3 nucleotide sequence: TGTGCCAGCAGCTTAGGAGCGGCCCAAGAGACCCAGTACTTC.

The chain has TRBV12-3 or TRBV12-4 and TRBJ2-2; no firm D call. V was clipped by 10 bases and J by 2 bases, with 14 bases between them. This CDR3 spans 14 amino acids. The CDR3 loop is CATQRLANTGELFF. The CDR3 bases are TGTGCCACTCAACGACTCGCAAACACCGGGGAGCTGTTTTTT.

The table lists this clonotype with a few counts. The J gene is TRBJ2-7, the V gene TRBV14; possibly TRBD1 or TRBD2 for D (7 bases each). V was pared by 4 bases and J by 0 bases, with 28 bases between. The CDR3 is 20 amino acids. The germline gives CDR1 SGHDN, CDR2 FVKESK. The chain's CDR3 is CASSPVAGGPGGGSSYEQYF. CDR3 in DNA: TGTGCCAGCAGCCCCGTGGCAGGGGGTCCGGGGGGAGGCAGCTCCTACGAGCAGTACTTC.

The chain employs TRBV4-1 and TRBJ2-3; 9 bases fit TRBD2. The CDR3 has 18 residues. V trimming: 4 bases; J trimming: 6 bases; junction bases outside the gene matches: 17. Germline V lookup: CDR1 MGHRA, CDR2 YSYEKL. CDR3 sequence reads: CASSPLWRLAGSGDTQYF. The CDR3, as DNA: TGCGCCAGCAGCCCACTATGGCGGCTAGCGGGGAGCGGGGATACGCAGTATTTT.

This clonotype was seen only a few times. V and J are TRBV7-9 and TRBJ1-6, with unresolved D. Germline V gene sequence: CDR1 SEHNR, CDR2 FQNEAQ (reference sequence). The length of the CDR3 is 17 residues. Trimming left V 2 bases short and J 7 bases short, with 18 bases between. In DNA form, the CDR3 reads TGTGCCAGCAGCTTACCCCTAGGAGGACCAGAAAATTCACCCCTCCACTTT. This codes for CASSLPLGGPENSPLHF. Supplemented by reference TRBV7-9 and TRBJ1-6, the full variable domain reads DTGVSQNPRHKITKRGQNVTFRCDPISEHNRLYWYRQTLGQGPEFLTYFQNEAQLEKSRLLSDRFSAERPKGSFSTLEIQRTEQGDSAMYLCASSLPLGGPENSPLHFGNGTRLTVT.

This sequence joins TRBV4-2 and TRBJ1-1; unclear D gene. V lost 2 bases and J lost 2, with 6 bases in between. This CDR3 is 13 amino acids long. Germline CDR1 LGHNA, CDR2 YNFKEQ. Here the CDR3 reads CASSQFLNTEAFF. The CDR3 region has the DNA TGTGCCAGCAGCCAATTTCTAAACACTGAAGCTTTCTTT.